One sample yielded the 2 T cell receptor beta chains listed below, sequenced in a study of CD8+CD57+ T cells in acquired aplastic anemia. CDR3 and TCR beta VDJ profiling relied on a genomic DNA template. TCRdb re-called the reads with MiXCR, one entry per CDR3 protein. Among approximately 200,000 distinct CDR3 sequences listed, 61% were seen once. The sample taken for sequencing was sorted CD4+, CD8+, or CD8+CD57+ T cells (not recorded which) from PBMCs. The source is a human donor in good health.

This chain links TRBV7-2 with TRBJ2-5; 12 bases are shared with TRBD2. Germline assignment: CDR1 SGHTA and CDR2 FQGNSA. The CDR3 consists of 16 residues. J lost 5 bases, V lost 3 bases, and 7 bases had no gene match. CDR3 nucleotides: TGTGCCAGCAGCTTTCTAGCGGGAGGGGGGGGCGAGACCCAGTACTTC. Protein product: CASSFLAGGGGETQYF.

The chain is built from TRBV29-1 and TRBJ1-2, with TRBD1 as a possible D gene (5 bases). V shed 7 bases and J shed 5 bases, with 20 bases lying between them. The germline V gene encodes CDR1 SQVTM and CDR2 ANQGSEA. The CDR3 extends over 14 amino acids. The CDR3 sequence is CSAGVPGATYGYTF. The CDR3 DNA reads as TGCAGCGCTGGAGTTCCCGGGGCTACGTATGGCTACACCTTC.